The entry that follows covers one T cell receptor beta chain sequence. Antigen specificity is unknown. Measured with immunoSEQ multiplex PCR; TCRdb has only the in-frame clones, and not every one. Among 5,000 or so clones listed, approximately 82% were seen once. The sample originates from a study of immune evolution from preneoplasia to lung adenocarcinoma. CDR1 is SGHAT, CDR2 FQNNGV, per germline. Trimming took off 3 bases at V and 3 bases at J, with 11 bases between the two ends. This CDR3 is 14 amino acids long. General observations from the study: Top clone frequencies peaked in normal lung, apparently declining through invasive adenocarcinoma.

The sample consisted of FFPE adjacent normal lung tissue. The receptor's source is a person in their 70s with lung adenocarcinoma. The gene calls are TRBV11-2 and TRBJ2-5, with D perhaps matching TRBD2 (6 bases). In nucleotides, the CDR3 is TGTGCCAGCAGCTTCGGGACTGGAAAAGAGACCCAGTACTTC. Encoded protein: CASSFGTGKETQYF.